This T cell receptor beta chain originates from a study of blood T cell repertoires in COVID-19. Germline CDR1 and CDR2: SQVTM and ANQGSEA. The CDR3 spans 16 residues. V was pared by 1 base and J by 3 bases, with 10 bases of the junction left unmatched. Original processing methods: Reference gene primers were amplified, and this amplification served to estimate nucleated cell counts. Generated by immunoSEQ multiplex PCR, the TCRdb table keeps only in-frame clones and is missing some. V, J and clone size are those of that table, while D and trimming were read from the DNA. The table includes about half a million clones, 80% to 90% detected once.

This chain links TRBV29-1 with TRBJ1-2; 8 bases align to TRBD1. The TCR sequence derives from a human donor in a cohort sampled during active COVID-19. Sequencing was performed on peripheral blood. This CDR3 reads CSVEGGRGPPDYGYTF. In nucleotides, the CDR3 is TGCAGCGTTGAAGGGGGCAGGGGGCCCCCAGACTATGGCTACACCTTC.